These 13 T cell receptor beta chains were sequenced from one sample in a study of CD8 T cells in ankylosing spondylitis. Regarding the study as a whole: A TCR beta motif made of eight highly homologous variants seemed typical of ankylosing spondylitis blood.

TCRdb called the 5' RACE reads again in MiXCR, with one record for every CDR3 protein. The sample has roughly 470,000 distinct CDR3 sequences; 20% to 30% are singletons. These TCRs' antigens remain unknown. The sequenced material came from blood, either unsorted or a sorted T cell fraction (not recorded which). The source is a male donor with ankylosing spondylitis.

This chain connects TRBV12-3 or TRBV12-4 to TRBJ2-3; 10 positions agree with TRBD1. V gave up 4 bases and J gave up 5 bases; unmatched junction bases: 12. The CDR3 is made up of 17 amino acids. CDR3 residues: CASSSSSGTGEIDTQYF. Written as DNA, the CDR3 is TGTGCCAGCAGTTCAAGCTCCGGGACAGGGGAGATAGATACGCAGTATTTT.

Only a few counts were recorded for this clonotype. The V call is TRBV24-1, the J call TRBJ2-3, with 11 bases aligning to TRBD1. CDR3 length: 17 residues. V trimming: 0 bases; J trimming: 1 base; junction bases outside the gene matches: 2. Germline CDR1 reads KGHDR; CDR2 reads SFDVKD. The CDR3: CATSDLGQGARTDTQYF. The DNA of the CDR3 is TGTGCCACCAGTGATTTGGGACAGGGGGCACGCACAGATACGCAGTATTTT.

This clonotype was found a few times. The chain carries TRBV7-2 and TRBJ2-3; D call uncertain. Germline loops: CDR1 SGHTA, CDR2 FQGNSA. This CDR3 has 15 amino acids. Trimming cost V 1 base and J 2 bases, with 10 bases left between them. The CDR3 nucleotides are TGTGCCAGCAGCTTAGTTTGGCGGAACACAGATACGCAGTATTTT. Protein product: CASSLVWRNTDTQYF.

In DNA, the CDR3 is TGTGCCAGCACCCAATGGGCAGGGTGGATGAACACTGAAGCTTTCTTT. Translated: CASTQWAGWMNTEAFF. The gene calls are TRBV7-2 and TRBJ1-1; a weak D match, TRBD1 (5 bases). This CDR3 spans 16 amino acids. With 7 bases removed from V and 0 bases from J, the gap between germline ends came to 18 bases. The germline V gene has CDR1 SGHTA and CDR2 FQGNSA.

V gene TRBV7-2 combines with J gene TRBJ2-3; D is ambiguous. Germline V gives CDR1 SGHTA, CDR2 FQGNSA. The CDR3 extends over 13 amino acids. V was trimmed by 7 bases and J by 2 bases, leaving 10 bases between them. The CDR3 DNA sequence: TGTGCCAGCACCCCCGGGCCCACAGATACGCAGTATTTT. This encodes CASTPGPTDTQYF.

This clonotype appeared a few times. The chain uses TRBV20-1 and TRBJ1-5; D perhaps matches TRBD1 (6 bases). This CDR3 spans 16 amino acids. CDR1 and CDR2 (germline): DFQATT, SNEGSKA (reference sequence). The V end was cut by 2 bases, the J end by 7 bases, with 21 bases between. CDR3 sequence: CSARPGAGAGGQPQHF. The CDR3 DNA reads as TGCAGTGCTAGACCCGGGGCAGGGGCTGGGGGGCAGCCCCAGCATTTT.

The chain employs TRBV29-1 and TRBJ1-2; the D gene is possibly TRBD1 (5 bases). There are 12 residues in the CDR3. CDR1 is SQVTM and CDR2 is ANQGSEA in the germline V gene. Trimming removed 5 bases at V and 6 bases at J, with 13 bases between. CDR3 nucleotides: TGCAGCGTTATACGGGGCGAGGATGGCTACACCTTC. This translates into CSVIRGEDGYTF.

With respect to this clonotype: The CDR3 carries no conserved terminal phenylalanine or tryptophan, so it likely arises from a read error. The chain couples TRBV20-1 to TRBJ2-5; TRBD2 might be the D (5 bases). Germline assignment: CDR1 DFQATT and CDR2 SNEGSKA (reference sequence). CDR3 length: 13 amino acids. V was clipped by 0 bases and J by 5 bases, with 10 bases between them. The CDR3 DNA sequence: TGCAGTGCTAGAGAGGAGGATGGGGAGACCCAGTACTTG. As protein: CSAREEDGETQYL.

The J gene is TRBJ2-1, the V gene TRBV10-3; 7 positions agree with TRBD2. Trimming cost V 3 bases and J 4 bases; bases outside gene matches: 6. CDR1 is ENHRY and CDR2 is SYGVKD in the germline V gene. The CDR3 spans 15 residues. The CDR3, as DNA: TGTGCCATCAGTGATGAGGGCGGGGGTTACAATGAGCAGTTCTTC. Translation gives CAISDEGGGYNEQFF.

This clonotype was counted a few times. The rearrangement uses TRBV11-2 and TRBJ1-2, with D possibly matching TRBD1 (5 bases). Germline-derived CDR1 and CDR2 are SGHAT and FQNNGV. The length of the CDR3 is 13 residues. Trimming pared 8 bases from V and 4 bases from J, leaving 14 bases between. CDR3 nucleotide sequence: TGTGCCAGCGAAGCCTCTGGGACCTATGGCTACACCTTC. Encoded protein: CASEASGTYGYTF. Complete variable domain (other parts from reference TRBV11-2 and TRBJ1-2): EAGVAQSPRYKIIEKRQSVAFWCNPISGHATLYWYQQILGQGPKLLIQFQNNGVVDDSQLPKDRFSAERLKGVDSTLKIQPAKLEDSAVYLCASEASGTYGYTFGSGTRLTVV.

This clonotype was seen only a few times. This rearrangement joins TRBV11-1 to TRBJ2-5; 12 bases fit TRBD2. Germline assignment: CDR1 SGHAT and CDR2 FQDESV (reference sequence). This CDR3 has 16 residues. J was trimmed by 2 bases and V by 3 bases; bases with no gene match: 4. CDR3 DNA sequence: TGTGCCAGCAGCTTCGGACTAGCGGGAAGACAAGAGACCCAGTACTTC. It yields the protein CASSFGLAGRQETQYF.

The chain combines TRBV11-2 with TRBJ2-3; 7 positions match TRBD2. Germline V gene data show CDR1 as SGHAT and CDR2 as FQNNGV. The CDR3 consists of 16 residues. Unmatched junction bases numbered 7, after V lost 2 bases and J lost 2 bases. The CDR3 DNA follows: TGTGCCAGCAGCTTACGTGTCCTAGCGGTCACAGATACGCAGTATTTT. As protein: CASSLRVLAVTDTQYF. Using reference TRBV11-2 and TRBJ2-3 for the parts outside the CDR3, the full variable domain is EAGVAQSPRYKIIEKRQSVAFWCNPISGHATLYWYQQILGQGPKLLIQFQNNGVVDDSQLPKDRFSAERLKGVDSTLKIQPAKLEDSAVYLCASSLRVLAVTDTQYFGPGTRLTVL.

The chain employs TRBV10-3 and TRBJ2-7, with D possibly being TRBD1 or TRBD2 (5 bases each). The CDR3 is made up of 14 amino acids. From germline, CDR1 is ENHRY and CDR2 SYGVKD. V lost 4 bases and J lost 2, with 12 bases in between. The CDR3 nucleotides are TGTGCCATCAGTGGAGGGGCAGGACCCTACGAGCAGTACTTC. It is translated as CAISGGAGPYEQYF.